This T cell receptor (beta chain) was sequenced for a study of regulatory T cells in long-lasting Graves disease. With iRepertoire HTBI primers and Arm-PCR of CDR3 regions, TCR beta libraries were built. Each CDR3 protein gets one entry after TCRdb re-called the multiplex PCR reads with MiXCR. The table includes about 460,000 distinct CDR3 sequences, about 15% detected once. Time point given: newly diagnosed GD, antithyroid drugs for less than 3 months. With RNA extracted from PBMCs as input, the TCR library was made. Trimming removed 5 bases from V and 5 bases from J; junction bases left unmatched: 2. This CDR3 region has 13 residues. This clonotype was counted many times. The same sample was also used in a study of T cells in Graves' hyperthyroidism and ophthalmopathy.

Here the sequenced sample was peripheral blood mononuclear cells (PBMCs), taken at new diagnosis, from a patient treated with antithyroid drugs. The source of this sequence is a woman between 45 and 65 years old with Graves disease. The rearrangement uses TRBV12-3 or TRBV12-4 and TRBJ1-1, with TRBD1 identical over 10 bases. The CDR3 DNA reads TGTGCCAGCAGTGACAGGGGGCTTACTGAAGCTTTCTTT. Translating gives CASSDRGLTEAFF.